This TCR beta chain is drawn from a study of blood T cells in healthy people across ages (dated by TCRdb to the mid-2010s). With regard to the full study: In model experiments, template switching captured about one uniquely barcoded TCR beta cDNA molecule for every two T cells. Two additional independent replicas of 1 million unique cDNA reads from the same blood draw were analyzed for two donors (one aged 18 to 30 and one aged 80 or older). To avoid experimental bias, donors of different ages were randomly spread across the sequencing lanes. Donors were grouped into four age groups: young (average approximately 15 years), middle-aged (39), aged (about 59) and long-lived (about 90). Age-related changes in TCR beta repertoire diversity were measured in the study by deep sequencing normalized with unique cDNA molecular identifiers.

Systemically healthy Caucasian individuals from Russia, about 38 in total and aged about 6 to 95 years, were included as donors. Around 10 milliliters of peripheral blood were drawn from each donor into EDTA-treated Vacutainer tubes. Ficoll-Paque density-gradient centrifugation was used to isolate PBMCs, with at least 6.5 million per sample. Total RNA, at least 6 micrograms per sample, was extracted from PBMCs with Trizol reagent. For every donor, an aliquot of PBMCs went through flow cytometry to measure the percentages of naive CD45RAhigh/CD27high T cells. The CDR3 holds 14 amino acids from the cysteine to the phenylalanine. Only the CDR3 DNA is retained, 42 bases long and in frame from the first base. Overall study outcomes, separate from this receptor: Because donor CMV infection status was unknown, age-related changes in expanded clonotypes were potentially confounded. Since profiling was done on bulk unsorted PBMCs, naive and antigen-experienced compartments could not be conclusively compared. As age increased, observed TCR beta diversity per million T cells dropped in a roughly linear way, and a significant reduction was already evident by age about 40. The percentage of naive T cells measured by flow cytometry correlated strongly with observed TCR beta diversity. Estimates of total diversity from one million sequenced T cells were regarded as lower bounds and underestimates. Compared with the aged group, the long-lived group had more naive CD4+ T cells, fewer expanded clones and increased TCR diversity, suggesting age selection.

This clonotype has only a few counts. Its cognate antigen has yet to be identified. Per-base quality was not reported, and no clone a single base away is much larger than it. Library method: 5' RACE. The instrument was an Illumina HiSeq 2500. The second PCR ran for roughly 7 to 11 cycles and used a J-beta primer mix along with a sample-barcoded 5' primer. A template-switch 5' adaptor carrying 12 random nucleotides introduced a unique molecular identifier onto each TCR beta cDNA molecule. At least 2.5 million CDR3-containing paired-end reads were obtained from each sample. All of the RNA was converted into first-strand cDNA using the Mint cDNA synthesis kit, with a TRBC-specific oligonucleotide serving as the primer. Following uracil-DNA glycosylase treatment, all cDNA underwent a first 18-cycle PCR with the universal primers M1SS and BC2_uni_R. The original pipeline was this. For normalization, 1 million high-quality reads, each with a distinct molecular identifier, were randomly selected from each sample. Instead of being binned into consensus sequences, reads with shared molecular identifiers were discarded. MiTCR, with a Q25 quality threshold and the strictest error-elimination algorithm, was used for CDR3 identification, clonotype clustering and error correction. A nonparametric unseen species model using Euler transformation provided a lower-bound estimate of total TCR beta diversity. TCRdb passed the public sequencing reads through fastp at Q25 and MiXCR, retaining productive beta sequences. Each entry is one CDR3 protein sequence, shown with its most common DNA and genes. Clone size and V and J calls follow TCRdb, not the original study. For this sample there are about 640,000 distinct CDR3 sequences; roughly 58% appear just once. The top ten hold around 37% of the sample.

The chain is made from TRBV21-1 and TRBJ2-7. TRBV21-1 is recorded as a pseudogene. This TCR was recovered from a man aged 60-69 years in good health. The sequenced sample was blood. The nucleotide sequence is TGTGCCAGCCAAGGTCCGTCGAGCTCCTACGAGCAGTACTTC. Its protein is CASQGPSSSYEQYF.